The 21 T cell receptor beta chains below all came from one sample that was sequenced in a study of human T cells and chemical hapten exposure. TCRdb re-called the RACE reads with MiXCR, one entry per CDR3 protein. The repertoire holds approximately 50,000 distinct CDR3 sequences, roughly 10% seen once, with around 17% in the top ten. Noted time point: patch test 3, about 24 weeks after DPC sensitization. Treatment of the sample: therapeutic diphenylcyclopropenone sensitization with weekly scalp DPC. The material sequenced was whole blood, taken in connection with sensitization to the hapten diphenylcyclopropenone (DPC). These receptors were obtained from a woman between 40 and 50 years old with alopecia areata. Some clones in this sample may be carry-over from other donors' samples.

This CDR3 is CAWQGAVAKAFF. CDR3 bases: TGTGCCTGGCAAGGGGCTGTGGCGAAGGCTTTCTTT. V is TRBV30 and J is TRBJ1-1; the D gene is possibly TRBD1 (5 bases). The CDR3 consists of 12 residues. CDR1 is GTSNPN and CDR2 is SVGIG in the germline V gene (reference sequence). V lost 5 bases, J lost 11 bases, and 18 bases lay in between.

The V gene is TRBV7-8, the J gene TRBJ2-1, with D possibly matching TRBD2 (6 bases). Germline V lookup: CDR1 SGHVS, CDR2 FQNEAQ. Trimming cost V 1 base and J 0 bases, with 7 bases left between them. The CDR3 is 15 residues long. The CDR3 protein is CASSLGDSSYNEQFF. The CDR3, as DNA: TGTGCCAGCAGCTTAGGGGACTCCTCCTACAATGAGCAGTTCTTC.

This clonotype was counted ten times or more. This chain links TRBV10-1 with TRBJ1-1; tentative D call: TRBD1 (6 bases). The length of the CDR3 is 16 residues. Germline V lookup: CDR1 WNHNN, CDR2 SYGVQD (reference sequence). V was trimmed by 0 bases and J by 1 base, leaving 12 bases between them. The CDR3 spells CASSESGGQSNTEAFF. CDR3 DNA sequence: TGCGCCAGCAGTGAGTCGGGGGGGCAGTCGAACACTGAAGCTTTCTTT.

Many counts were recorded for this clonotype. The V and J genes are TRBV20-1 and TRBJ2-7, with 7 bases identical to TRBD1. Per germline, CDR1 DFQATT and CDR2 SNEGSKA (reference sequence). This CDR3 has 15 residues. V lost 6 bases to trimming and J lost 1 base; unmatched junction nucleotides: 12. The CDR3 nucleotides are TGCAGTGCCGTGCTAGGGACAGAATTATCCTACGAGCAGTACTTC. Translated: CSAVLGTELSYEQYF.

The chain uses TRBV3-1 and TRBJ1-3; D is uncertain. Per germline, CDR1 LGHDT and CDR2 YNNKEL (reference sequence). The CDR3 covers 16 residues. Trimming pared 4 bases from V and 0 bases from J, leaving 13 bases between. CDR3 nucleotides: TGTGCCAGCAGCCGAGGTCCCTCATTCTCTGGAAACACCATATATTTT. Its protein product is CASSRGPSFSGNTIYF.

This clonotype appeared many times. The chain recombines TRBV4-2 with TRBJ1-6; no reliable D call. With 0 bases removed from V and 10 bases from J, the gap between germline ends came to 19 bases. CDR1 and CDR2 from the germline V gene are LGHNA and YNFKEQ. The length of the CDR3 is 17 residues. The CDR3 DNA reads TGTGCCAGCAGCCAAGAGAGGGCATACGGGGAAGAATCACCCCTCCACTTT. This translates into CASSQERAYGEESPLHF.

This CDR3 reads CSVEGGDRNSYEQYF. CDR3 coding DNA: TGCAGCGTTGAAGGGGGGGACAGGAATTCCTACGAGCAGTACTTC. This chain links TRBV29-1 with TRBJ2-7; the match to TRBD1 covers 8 bases. CDR1 SQVTM and CDR2 ANQGSEA come from the germline V gene. The CDR3 runs to 15 residues. Unmatched junction bases numbered 6, after V lost 1 base and J lost 1 base.

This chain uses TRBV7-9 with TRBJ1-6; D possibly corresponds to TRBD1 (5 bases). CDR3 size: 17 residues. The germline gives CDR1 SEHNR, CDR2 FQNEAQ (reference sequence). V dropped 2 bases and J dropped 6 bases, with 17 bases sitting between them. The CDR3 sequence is CASSLIQLTETNSPLHF. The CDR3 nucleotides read TGTGCCAGCAGCTTAATCCAGCTGACAGAAACTAATTCACCCCTCCACTTT.

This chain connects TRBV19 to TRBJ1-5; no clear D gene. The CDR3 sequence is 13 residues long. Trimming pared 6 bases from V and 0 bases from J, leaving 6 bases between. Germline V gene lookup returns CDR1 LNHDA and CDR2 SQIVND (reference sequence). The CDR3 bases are TGTGCCAGTAGGCAGTATAGCAATCAGCCCCAGCATTTT. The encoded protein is CASRQYSNQPQHF.

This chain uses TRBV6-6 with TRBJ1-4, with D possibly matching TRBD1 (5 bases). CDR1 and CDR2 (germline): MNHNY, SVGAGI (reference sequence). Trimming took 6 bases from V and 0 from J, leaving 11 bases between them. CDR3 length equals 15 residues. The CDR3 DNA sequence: TGTGCCAGCAGGTCAGGGTATGCAACTAATGAAAAACTGTTTTTT. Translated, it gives CASRSGYATNEKLFF.

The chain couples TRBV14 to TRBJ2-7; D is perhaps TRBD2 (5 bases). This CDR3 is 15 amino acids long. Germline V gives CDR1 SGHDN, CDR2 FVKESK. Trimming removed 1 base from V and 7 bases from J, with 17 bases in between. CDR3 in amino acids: CASSQVPSPSREQYF. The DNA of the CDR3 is TGTGCCAGCAGCCAAGTTCCTAGCCCTTCGCGGGAGCAGTACTTC.

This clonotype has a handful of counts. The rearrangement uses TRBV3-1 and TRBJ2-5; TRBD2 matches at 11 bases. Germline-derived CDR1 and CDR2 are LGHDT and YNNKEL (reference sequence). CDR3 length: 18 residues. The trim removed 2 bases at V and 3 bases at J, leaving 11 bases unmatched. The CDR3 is CASSQLASGGTRKETQYF. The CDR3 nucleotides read TGTGCCAGCAGCCAATTGGCTAGCGGGGGGACCCGAAAAGAGACCCAGTACTTC.

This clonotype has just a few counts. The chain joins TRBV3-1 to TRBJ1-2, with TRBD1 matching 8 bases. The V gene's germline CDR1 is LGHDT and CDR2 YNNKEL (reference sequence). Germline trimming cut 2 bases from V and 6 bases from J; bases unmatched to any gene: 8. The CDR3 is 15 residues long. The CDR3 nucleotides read TGTGCCAGCAGCCAATCCCGCCACAGGGGGGATGGCTACACCTTC. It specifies CASSQSRHRGDGYTF.

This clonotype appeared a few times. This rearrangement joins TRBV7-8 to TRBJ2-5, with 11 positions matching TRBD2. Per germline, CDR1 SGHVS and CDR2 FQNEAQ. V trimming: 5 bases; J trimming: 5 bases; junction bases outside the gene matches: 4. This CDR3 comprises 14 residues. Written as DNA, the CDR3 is TGTGCCAGCAGCCGAAGACTAGCGGGGGAGACCCAGTACTTC. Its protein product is CASSRRLAGETQYF.

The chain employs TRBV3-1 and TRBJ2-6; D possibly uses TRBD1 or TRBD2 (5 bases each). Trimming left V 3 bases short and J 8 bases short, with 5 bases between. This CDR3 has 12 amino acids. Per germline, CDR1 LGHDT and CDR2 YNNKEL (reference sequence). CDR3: CASSQGPNVLTF. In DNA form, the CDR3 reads TGTGCCAGCAGCCAGGGACCCAACGTCCTGACTTTC. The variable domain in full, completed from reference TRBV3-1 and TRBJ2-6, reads DTAVSQTPKYLVTQMGNDKSIKCEQNLGHDTMYWYKQDSKKFLKIMFSYNNKELIINETVPNRFSPKSPDKAHLNLHINSLELGDSAVYFCASSQGPNVLTFGAGSRLTVL.

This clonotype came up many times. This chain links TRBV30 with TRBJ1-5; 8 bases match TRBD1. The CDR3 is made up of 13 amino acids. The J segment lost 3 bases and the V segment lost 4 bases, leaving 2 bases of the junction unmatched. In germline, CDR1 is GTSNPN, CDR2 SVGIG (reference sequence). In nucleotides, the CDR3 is TGTGCCTGGAAGGGACAGGACAATCAGCCCCAGCATTTT. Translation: CAWKGQDNQPQHF.

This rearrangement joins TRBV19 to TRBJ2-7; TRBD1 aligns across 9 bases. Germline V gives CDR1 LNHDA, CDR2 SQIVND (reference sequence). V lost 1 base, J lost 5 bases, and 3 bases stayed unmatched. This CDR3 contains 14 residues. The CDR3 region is CASSIGDRAHEQYF. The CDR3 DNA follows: TGTGCCAGTAGTATAGGGGACAGGGCCCACGAGCAGTACTTC.

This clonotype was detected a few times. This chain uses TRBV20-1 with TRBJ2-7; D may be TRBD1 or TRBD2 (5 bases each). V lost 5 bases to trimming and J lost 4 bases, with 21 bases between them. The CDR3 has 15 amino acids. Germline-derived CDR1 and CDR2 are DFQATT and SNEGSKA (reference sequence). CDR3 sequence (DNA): TGCAGTGCTGCAAGGAGACCCCCAGGGAGTTACGAGCAGTACTTC. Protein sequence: CSAARRPPGSYEQYF.

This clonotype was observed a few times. As DNA, the CDR3 is TGTGCCAGCAGCGGACTAGCGGGGACAGACAATGAGCAGTTCTTC. Translating gives CASSGLAGTDNEQFF. J is TRBJ2-1 and V is TRBV5-5, with 12 bases aligning to TRBD2. CDR1 and CDR2 from the germline V gene are SGHKS and YYEKEE (reference sequence). The CDR3 sequence is 15 residues long. After removal of 4 bases from V and 5 bases from J, the junction contained 4 bases not matched to a gene.

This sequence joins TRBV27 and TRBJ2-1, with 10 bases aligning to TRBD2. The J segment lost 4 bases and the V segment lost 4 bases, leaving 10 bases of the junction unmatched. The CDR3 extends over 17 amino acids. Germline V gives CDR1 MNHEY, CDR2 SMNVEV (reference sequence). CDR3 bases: TGTGCCAGCAGTTCCTTAGCGGGGGGCTTTCTTTACAATGAGCAGTTCTTC. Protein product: CASSSLAGGFLYNEQFF.

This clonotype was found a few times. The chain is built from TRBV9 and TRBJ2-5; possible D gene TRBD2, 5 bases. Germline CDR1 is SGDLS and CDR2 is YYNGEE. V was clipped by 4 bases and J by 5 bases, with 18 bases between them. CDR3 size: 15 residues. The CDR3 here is CASSPGPTRGETQYF. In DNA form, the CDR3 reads TGTGCCAGCAGCCCCGGGCCCACCCGAGGGGAGACCCAGTACTTC.